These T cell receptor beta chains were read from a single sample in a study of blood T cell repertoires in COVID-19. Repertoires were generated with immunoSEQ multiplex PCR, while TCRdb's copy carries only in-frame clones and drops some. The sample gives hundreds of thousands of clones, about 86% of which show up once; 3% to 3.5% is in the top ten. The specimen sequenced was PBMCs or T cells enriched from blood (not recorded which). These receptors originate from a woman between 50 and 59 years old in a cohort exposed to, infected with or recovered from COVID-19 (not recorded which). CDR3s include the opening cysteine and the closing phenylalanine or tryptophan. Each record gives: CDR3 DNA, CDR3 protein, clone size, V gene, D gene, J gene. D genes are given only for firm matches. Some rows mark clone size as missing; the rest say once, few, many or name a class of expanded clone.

TGTGCCAGCAGCCTAGACTCCGAGCTGAACACTGAAGCTTTCTTT	CASSLDSELNTEAFF	-	TRBV11-1	-	TRBJ1-1
TGCAGTGCTAGTCAGGGACAGGGTGCCTATGGCTACACCTTC	CSASQGQGAYGYTF	-	TRBV20-1	TRBD1	TRBJ1-2
TGTGCCAGCAGCCGGACAGGGATTAACTATGAGCAGTTCTTC	CASSRTGINYEQFF	few	TRBV7-9	TRBD1	TRBJ2-1
TGTGCCACCAGTGAGACAGGGTTCGGTCAGCCCCAGCATTTT	CATSETGFGQPQHF	-	TRBV24-1	TRBD1	TRBJ1-5
TGTGCCAGCAGCTTAGGTGGCTCCTCTTGGACCGGGGAGCTGTTTTTT	CASSLGGSSWTGELFF	-	TRBV7-8	-	TRBJ2-2
TGTGCCAGCAGTTTGGGGACAGGCGGGAATGAGCAGTTCTTC	CASSLGTGGNEQFF	-	TRBV27	TRBD1	TRBJ2-1
TGTGCCAGCAGCCACCCTGGACAAGCGACCACTGAAGCTTTCTTT	CASSHPGQATTEAFF	once	TRBV4-2	-	TRBJ1-1
TGTGCCAGCAGTTACCCCCAGGGGGGATTCTATGGCTACACCTTC	CASSYPQGGFYGYTF	-	TRBV6-2/TRBV6-3	TRBD1	TRBJ1-2
TGTGCCAGCAGCCCAACGGACAGGGGGTATTCACCCCTCCACTTT	CASSPTDRGYSPLHF	-	TRBV6-5	TRBD1	TRBJ1-6
TGTGCCAGCAGTGAAAGATATGGGGGACTCGCTGGGAATGAGCAGTTCTTC	CASSERYGGLAGNEQFF	-	TRBV2	-	TRBJ2-1
TGTGCCTGGCCCTCTCGACAGGGTGTTTACACTGAAGCTTTCTTT	CAWPSRQGVYTEAFF	-	TRBV30	TRBD1	TRBJ1-1
TGCGCCAGCAGCTTGGAGCCCGGGAACACTGAAGCTTTCTTT	CASSLEPGNTEAFF	-	TRBV5-1	-	TRBJ1-1
TGCGCCAGCAGCGAGGGACAGGGAGGAGTCAGTACTGAAGCTTTCTTT	CASSEGQGGVSTEAFF	once	TRBV5-1	TRBD1	TRBJ1-1
TGTGCCACCAGTGCCCCAGGCCAGAACACTGAAGCTTTCTTT	CATSAPGQNTEAFF	-	TRBV24-1	-	TRBJ1-1
TGCGCCAGCAGTGATCCCGGGACAGGGGACTATGGCTACACCTTC	CASSDPGTGDYGYTF	-	TRBV10-2	TRBD1	TRBJ1-2
TGTGCCGGGCTCTGGACTAGCGGGGCCCAAGAGACCCAGTACTTC	CAGLWTSGAQETQYF	-	TRBV30	TRBD2	TRBJ2-5
TGTGCCAGCAGCTTAGTGGCACAGGGCGGGAATTCACCCCTCCACTTT	CASSLVAQGGNSPLHF	few	TRBV7-8	-	TRBJ1-6
TGTGCCAGCAGTCACCCGCGGGACAGGGGAGTAAGGGATGAGCAGTTCTTC	CASSHPRDRGVRDEQFF	once	TRBV6-6	TRBD1	TRBJ2-1
TGTGCCACCAGCAGAGATCGGACAGGGGGCTACGAGCAGTACTTC	CATSRDRTGGYEQYF	-	TRBV15	TRBD1	TRBJ2-7
TGTGCCAGCAGCCCGGGGCAGGCTAGGGGGAGCTATGGCTACACCTTC	CASSPGQARGSYGYTF	-	TRBV7-2	-	TRBJ1-2
TGTGCCAGCAGCCTGAGCCTAACTAGCGGGGAGCAGTTCTTC	CASSLSLTSGEQFF	few	TRBV3-1/TRBV3-2	TRBD2	TRBJ2-1
TGTGCCAGCAAGAGGGCTAGCGGGTGGGGGCAGTTCTTC	CASKRASGWGQFF	few	TRBV6-5	TRBD2	TRBJ2-1
TGCGCCAGCAGCCAAGTGTTAAAGGCAGGGAACTATGGCTACACCTTC	CASSQVLKAGNYGYTF	-	TRBV4-3	-	TRBJ1-2
TGTGCCAGCAGCGGATATCAGGCGAACACTGAAGCTTTCTTT	CASSGYQANTEAFF	-	TRBV7-9	-	TRBJ1-1
TGTGCCTGGGGTAGGGGGCTGGGCACTGAAGCTTTCTTT	CAWGRGLGTEAFF	-	TRBV30	TRBD1	TRBJ1-1
TGTGCCAGCTGTGCCCGGGACACGGACTACGAGCAGTACTTC	CASCARDTDYEQYF	-	TRBV28	-	TRBJ2-7
TGTGCCAGCAGTGAGACGGACGGGACAGGGTTGAATGAGCAGTTCTTC	CASSETDGTGLNEQFF	once	TRBV6-4	TRBD1	TRBJ2-1
TGCAGCGGAGGGGACACCTCCTACGAGCAGTACTTC	CSGGDTSYEQYF	few	TRBV29-1	-	TRBJ2-7
TGTGCCAGCAGCTTTGGGGCCGGAACAACTAATGAAAAACTGTTTTTT	CASSFGAGTTNEKLFF	few	TRBV7-9	-	TRBJ1-4
TGTGCCAGCAGGACAGGGGGCTACGAGCAGTACTTC	CASRTGGYEQYF	-	TRBV2	TRBD1	TRBJ2-7
TGCAGTGCTAACAGGGTATGGGGCTACACCTTC	CSANRVWGYTF	-	TRBV20-1	-	TRBJ1-2
TGTGCCAGCAGCCCGGACAGGGCAAACACTGAAGCTTTCTTT	CASSPDRANTEAFF	once	TRBV7-3	TRBD1	TRBJ1-1
TGTGCCAGCAGTGACAGGGGGCGCGAGCAGTACTTC	CASSDRGREQYF	once	TRBV12-3/TRBV12-4	TRBD1	TRBJ2-7
TGTGCCATCAAGAACGGGGGGGATTCTGGAAACACCATATATTTT	CAIKNGGDSGNTIYF	few	TRBV10-3	-	TRBJ1-3
TGCAGCGTTGGTTTGGGTGGGAGGACTGAAGCTTTCTTT	CSVGLGGRTEAFF	-	TRBV29-1	-	TRBJ1-1
TGCGCCAGCAGCCCGCAGACAGGGTCGGTTGAAGCTTTCTTT	CASSPQTGSVEAFF	-	TRBV5-1	TRBD1	TRBJ1-1
TGTGCCAGTAGTTCACACAGGGGGCATGGTGATGGCTACACCTTC	CASSSHRGHGDGYTF	once	TRBV19	TRBD1	TRBJ1-2
TGTGCCAGCAGTCCCCGGGACAGGGCATCATCTAACTATGGCTACACCTTC	CASSPRDRASSNYGYTF	-	TRBV6-6	TRBD1	TRBJ1-2
TGTGCCAGCAGTGAAGACCCACGGTACACTGAAGCTTTCTTT	CASSEDPRYTEAFF	-	TRBV2	-	TRBJ1-1
TGTGCCAGTAGCAGTGGTTGGGCTTTCTTT	CASSSGWAFF	-	TRBV19	-	TRBJ1-1
TGTGCCAGCAGCCCAGGGACAGGGCTTAATTCCGGGGAGCTGTTTTTT	CASSPGTGLNSGELFF	-	TRBV4-2	TRBD1	TRBJ2-2
TGTGCCAGCCCGGGGGGGCAAGGGACCGGGGAGCTGTTTTTT	CASPGGQGTGELFF	-	TRBV2	TRBD2	TRBJ2-2